This TCR beta chain comes out of a study of neurological immune-mediated disorders. The wider study: Relapsing-remitting disease was seen in most of the 34 multiple sclerosis patients, and secondary progressive disease was seen in 3.

V shed 0 bases and J shed 0 bases, with 12 bases lying between them. Germline values: CDR1 SGHTS, CDR2 YDEGEE. CDR3 size: 17 residues. TCRdb called the 5' RACE reads again in MiXCR, with one record for every CDR3 protein. The sample yields tens of thousands of distinct CDR3 sequences, 4% seen once. This clonotype was recorded at least ten times. For sorted libraries, the input was about a million CD4+ or CD8+ T cells. The material sequenced was CD4+ T cells from blood. The chain carries TRBV5-8 and TRBJ2-2; D possibly corresponds to TRBD2 (7 bases). This TCR came from a middle-aged woman with multiple sclerosis. CDR3 sequence: CASSLAWGGANTGELFF. The CDR3 DNA sequence: TGTGCCAGCAGCTTGGCCTGGGGGGGCGCGAACACCGGGGAGCTGTTTTTT.